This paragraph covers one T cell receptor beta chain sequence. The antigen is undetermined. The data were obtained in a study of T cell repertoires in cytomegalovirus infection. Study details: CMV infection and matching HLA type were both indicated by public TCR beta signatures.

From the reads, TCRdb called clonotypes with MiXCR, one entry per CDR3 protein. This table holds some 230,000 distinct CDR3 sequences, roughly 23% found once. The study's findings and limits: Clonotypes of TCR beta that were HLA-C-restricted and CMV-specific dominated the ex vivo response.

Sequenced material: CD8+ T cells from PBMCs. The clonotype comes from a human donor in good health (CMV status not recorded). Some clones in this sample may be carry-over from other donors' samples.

The CDR3 spells CASSLGPQRYTEAFF. The CDR3 DNA follows: TGCGCCAGCAGCTTGGGACCCCAGAGGTACACTGAAGCTTTCTTT. The gene calls are TRBV5-1 and TRBJ1-1, with D uncertain. This CDR3 is 15 amino acids long. V lost 0 bases, J lost 3 bases, and 12 bases lay in between. Germline CDR1 and CDR2: SGHRS and YFSETQ.